These 32 T cell receptor beta chains came from one sample sequenced in a study of Ad26.COV2.S vaccination and SARS-CoV-2 variants. Described treatment: some 19 received Ad26.COV2.S at low or high dose, single or two shots; roughly five received placebo; per-sample allocation not given. At day 63 after the first vaccine or placebo injection, samples were drawn. Measured with immunoSEQ multiplex PCR; TCRdb has only the in-frame clones, and not every one. The sample lists hundreds of thousands of clones; about 83% were seen once. The sequencing used peripheral blood, collected in a trial of Ad26.COV2.S vaccine versus placebo. Receptors originate from a person between 18 and 60 years old who received the Ad26.COV2.S COVID-19 vaccine or a placebo.

V is TRBV5-6 and J is TRBJ2-2; D is uncertain. V lost 6 bases to trimming and J lost 1 base, with 7 bases between them. CDR1 and CDR2 from the germline V gene are SGHDT and YYEEEE. The CDR3 totals 13 residues. CDR3 DNA: TGTGCCAGCACTTTGGTGAACACCGGGGAGCTGTTTTTT. Protein product: CASTLVNTGELFF.

This chain uses TRBV9 with TRBJ2-3; TRBD2 matches at 11 bases. From germline, CDR1 is SGDLS and CDR2 YYNGEE. The CDR3 has 15 residues. V lost 5 bases to trimming and J lost 5 bases; unmatched junction nucleotides: 7. The CDR3: CASSLLAGGVDTQYF. The DNA of the CDR3 is TGTGCCAGCAGTTTGCTAGCGGGAGGCGTAGATACGCAGTATTTT.

This chain links TRBV4-1 with TRBJ1-2; D unclear. The germline gives CDR1 MGHRA, CDR2 YSYEKL. This CDR3 spans 13 amino acids. Trimming stripped 0 bases from V and 4 bases from J, with 6 bases between. The CDR3 bases are TGCGCCAGCAGCCAAGAGAGGAGCTATGGCTACACCTTC. Protein sequence: CASSQERSYGYTF.

This chain joins TRBV5-4 and TRBJ2-2; 7 bases are a match to TRBD1. This CDR3 is built from 13 residues. The germline CDR1 and CDR2 sequences are SGHNT and YYREEE (reference sequence). Trimming removed 10 bases from V and 7 bases from J; junction bases left unmatched: 10. Here the CDR3 DNA reads TGTGCCGGTGGACAGGTTTTGGGCGGGGAGCTGTTTTTT. It yields the protein CAGGQVLGGELFF.

The genes are TRBV15 and TRBJ2-3; a weak D match, TRBD2 (6 bases). Germline assignment: CDR1 LNHNV and CDR2 YYDKDF (reference sequence). Trimming took 2 bases from V and 3 from J, leaving 12 bases between them. The CDR3 contains 15 residues. The CDR3 loop reads CATSRRTIVTDTQYF. As DNA, the CDR3 is TGTGCCACCAGCAGACGGACTATTGTTACAGATACGCAGTATTTT.

The J gene is TRBJ2-1, the V gene TRBV9; weak D call: TRBD1 (6 bases). Germline V lookup: CDR1 SGDLS, CDR2 YYNGEE. There are 15 residues in the CDR3. V was trimmed by 1 base and J by 4 bases, leaving 12 bases between them. In DNA form, the CDR3 reads TGTGCCAGCAGCGTACCAGGACAGAGTTACAATGAGCAGTTCTTC. Its translation: CASSVPGQSYNEQFF.

The rearrangement joins TRBV9 to TRBJ2-3; perhaps TRBD1 as D (5 bases). The germline gives CDR1 SGDLS, CDR2 YYNGEE. V was cut by 0 bases and J by 1 base, with 12 bases left in between. The CDR3 totals 16 residues. The CDR3 region is CASSVATRVGTDTQYF. The DNA of the CDR3 is TGTGCCAGCAGCGTAGCTACCAGGGTAGGCACAGATACGCAGTATTTT.

This clone has just a few counts. V is TRBV6-5 and J is TRBJ1-3; the D is unclear. Germline CDR1 is MNHEY and CDR2 is SVGAGI. This CDR3 region has 14 residues. The V gene lost 6 bases and the J gene lost 0 bases, with 9 bases spanning the gap. The CDR3 nucleotides read TGTGCCAGCAGCGTCCGGCGCTCTGGAAACACCATATATTTT. It codes for CASSVRRSGNTIYF.

CDR3 coding DNA: TGTGCCAGCAGCCCCAATCCAGGGTCGCTCTACGAGCAGTACTTC. It specifies CASSPNPGSLYEQYF. J is TRBJ2-7 and V is TRBV9; maybe TRBD1 (5 bases). Trimming pared 4 bases from V and 3 bases from J, leaving 17 bases between. The germline gives CDR1 SGDLS, CDR2 YYNGEE. The CDR3 is made up of 15 amino acids.

The chain carries TRBV6-6 and TRBJ2-2; D tentatively fits TRBD1 or TRBD2 (5 bases each). The CDR3 runs to 16 residues. Trimming pared 7 bases from V and 2 bases from J, leaving 17 bases between. Germline V gives CDR1 MNHNY, CDR2 SVGAGI (reference sequence). CDR3 residues: CASTPPRGTNTGELFF. CDR3 sequence (DNA): TGTGCCAGCACCCCTCCGAGGGGAACAAACACCGGGGAGCTGTTTTTT.

The chain joins TRBV7-6 to TRBJ2-1; TRBD1 is a possible D gene (6 bases). The V gene lost 2 bases and the J gene lost 9 bases, with 14 bases spanning the gap. The germline V gene encodes CDR1 SGHVS and CDR2 FNYEAQ. The CDR3 is 14 residues long. CDR3 DNA: TGTGCCAGCAGCTTATTCCGGGACAAGGGTGAGCAGTTCTTC. Amino acid sequence: CASSLFRDKGEQFF. The entire variable domain, with the rest obtained from reference TRBV7-6 and TRBJ2-1, is as follows: GAGVSQSPRYKVTKRGQDVALRCDPISGHVSLYWYRQALGQGPEFLTYFNYEAQQDKSGLPNDRFSAERPEGSISTLTIQRTEQRDSAMYRCASSLFRDKGEQFFGPGTRLTVL.

The chain combines TRBV6-5 with TRBJ1-2; 7 nucleotides line up with TRBD1. CDR1 is MNHEY, CDR2 SVGAGI, per germline. The CDR3 consists of 14 residues. V was clipped by 6 bases and J by 5 bases; unmatched bases: 9. The CDR3 spells CASSRDRVTYGYTF. The DNA for the CDR3 is TGTGCCAGCAGCCGGGACAGAGTGACTTATGGCTACACCTTC.

The CDR3 DNA sequence: TGCGCCAGCAGTCGCATCCCCGGGACAGGGGGCAACGAGCAGTACTTC. Translating it yields CASSRIPGTGGNEQYF. V and J are TRBV5-1 and TRBJ2-7; 12 bases line up with TRBD1. The CDR3 totals 16 residues. The germline CDR1 and CDR2 sequences are SGHRS and YFSETQ. The V and J ends lost 5 bases and 5 bases, in that order; junction bases with no gene match: 11.

This clone was counted only a few times. The chain uses TRBV11-2 and TRBJ2-7, with D possibly being TRBD1 (6 bases). Germline loops: CDR1 SGHAT, CDR2 FQNNGV. This CDR3 comprises 14 residues. V lost 5 bases to trimming and J lost 2 bases, with 13 bases between them. The CDR3 region is CASSPSQGPYEQYF. In nucleotides, the CDR3 is TGTGCCAGCAGCCCTTCACAGGGTCCCTACGAGCAGTACTTC.

The V call is TRBV9, the J call TRBJ1-3; 8 bases agree with TRBD1. The CDR3 has 15 residues. Losses at the gene ends were 1 base for V and 0 bases for J; bases not matched to a gene: 0. Germline V gene sequence: CDR1 SGDLS, CDR2 YYNGEE. Here the CDR3 reads CASSVQGASGNTIYF. CDR3 DNA: TGTGCCAGCAGCGTACAGGGGGCCTCTGGAAACACCATATATTTT. The full variable domain, in which reference TRBV9 and TRBJ1-3 provide the parts outside the CDR3, is DSGVTQTPKHLITATGQRVTLRCSPRSGDLSVYWYQQSLDQGLQFLIQYYNGEERAKGNILERFSAQQFPDLHSELNLSSLELGDSALYFCASSVQGASGNTIYFGEGSWLTVV.

This clone has just one count. The chain employs TRBV30 and TRBJ1-1; D is undetermined. Deletions cut 0 bases from V and 6 bases from J, with 5 bases between. Germline V gene sequence: CDR1 GTSNPN, CDR2 SVGIG (reference sequence). The CDR3 is made up of 11 amino acids. Written as DNA, the CDR3 is TGTGCCTGGAGTGTATCGCCTGAAGCTTTCTTT. The encoded protein is CAWSVSPEAFF.

The chain couples TRBV7-9 to TRBJ1-3; D is uncertain. The CDR3 runs 17 residues. V was shortened by 3 bases and J by 0 bases, with 15 bases between the two germline ends. Germline CDR1 reads SEHNR; CDR2 reads FQNEAQ (reference sequence). DNA for the CDR3: TGTGCCAGCAGCTTGGGAGGGCTCTCCCTCTCTGGAAACACCATATATTTT. Its translation is CASSLGGLSLSGNTIYF.

V and J are TRBV18 and TRBJ1-5, with 9 bases fitting TRBD1. V lost 4 bases and J lost 5; bases outside the gene matches: 3. Germline CDR1 is KGHSH and CDR2 is LQKENI. The CDR3 is 14 amino acids. CDR3 residues: CASSQGTGYQPQHF. For the CDR3, the DNA is TGTGCCAGCTCACAAGGGACAGGGTATCAGCCCCAGCATTTT.

The CDR3 DNA is TGTGCCAGCAGCTCTCCCTCCGGCTCTGGGGCCAACGTCCTGACTTTC. Its translation is CASSSPSGSGANVLTF. J is TRBJ2-6 and V is TRBV11-3; D gene uncertain. Germline V gene data show CDR1 as SGHNT and CDR2 as YENEEA. The CDR3 has 16 amino acids. Trimming removed 4 bases at V and 0 bases at J, with 10 bases between. Full variable domain (missing parts from reference TRBV11-3 and TRBJ2-6): EAGVVQSPRYKIIEKKQPVAFWCNPISGHNTLYWYLQNLGQGPELLIRYENEEAVDDSQLPKDRFSAERLKGVDSTLKIQPAELGDSAVYLCASSSPSGSGANVLTFGAGSRLTVL.

The genes are TRBV19 and TRBJ2-6; 8 bases line up with TRBD1. The V segment lost 5 bases and the J segment 4 bases; nucleotides outside the gene matches: 4. The germline CDR1 and CDR2 sequences are LNHDA and SQIVND (reference sequence). CDR3 length: 15 amino acids. DNA of the CDR3: TGTGCCAGTAGTCCCAGGGGGCTAGGGGCCAACGTCCTGACTTTC. Its protein is CASSPRGLGANVLTF.

The chain uses TRBV10-3 and TRBJ1-2; TRBD1 matches at 7 bases. Germline assignment: CDR1 ENHRY and CDR2 SYGVKD. The junction had 9 bases not matched to a gene; V was cut back by 3 bases and J by 5 bases. The CDR3 is 15 residues long. The CDR3 DNA reads as TGTGCCATCAGTGACGGGACAGCGGACCCGTATGGCTACACCTTC. This gives the protein CAISDGTADPYGYTF.

The chain joins TRBV6-6 to TRBJ1-5; a weak D match, TRBD1 (6 bases). The V gene's germline CDR1 is MNHNY and CDR2 SVGAGI (reference sequence). The CDR3 extends over 12 amino acids. Trimming stripped 7 bases from V and 6 bases from J, with 10 bases between. The CDR3 bases are TGTGCCAGCAATTCCAGGGGTCAGCCCCAGCATTTT. Protein product: CASNSRGQPQHF.

This clone is a singleton in its sample. V is TRBV25-1 and J is TRBJ1-6, with D uncertain. The CDR3 is 14 residues long. Per germline, CDR1 MGHDK and CDR2 SYGVNS. V lost 4 bases and J 7 bases, leaving 11 bases between the germline ends. The CDR3 protein is CASSGLPANSPLHF. The CDR3 bases are TGTGCCAGCAGTGGACTGCCAGCCAATTCACCCCTCCACTTT. Full variable domain (missing parts from reference TRBV25-1 and TRBJ1-6): EADIYQTPRYLVIGTGKKITLECSQTMGHDKMYWYQQDPGMELHLIHYSYGVNSTEKGDLSSESTVSRIRTEHFPLTLESARPSHTSQYLCASSGLPANSPLHFGNGTRLTVT.

The rearrangement uses TRBV18 and TRBJ2-3; D unresolved. The CDR3 extends over 11 amino acids. Germline CDR1 and CDR2: KGHSH and LQKENI. Trimming took 4 bases from V and 6 from J, leaving 5 bases between them. CDR3 protein: CASSRADTQYF. The CDR3 region has the DNA TGTGCCAGCTCACGGGCCGATACGCAGTATTTT.

The V and J genes are TRBV27 and TRBJ2-3, with D maybe TRBD2 (6 bases). In germline, CDR1 is MNHEY, CDR2 SMNVEV (reference sequence). Trimming removed 8 bases at V and 5 bases at J, with 14 bases between. The CDR3 has 13 amino acids. The CDR3 loop reads CASGTFGRDTQYF. The CDR3 nucleotides are TGTGCCAGCGGGACTTTTGGGAGAGATACGCAGTATTTT.

The CDR3 spells CASSIGTLNEKLFF. The CDR3 DNA sequence: TGTGCCAGCAGCATCGGGACTCTTAATGAAAAACTGTTTTTT. This chain joins TRBV9 and TRBJ1-4; TRBD1 is a possible D gene (5 bases). From germline, CDR1 is SGDLS and CDR2 YYNGEE. CDR3 length: 14 residues. The V end lost 4 bases, the J end lost 4 bases, and 11 bases lay between the germline ends.

The CDR3 DNA reads TGTGCCAGCAGCCCTGGTAGTGGTGGGGATTATGGCTACACCTTC. This gives the protein CASSPGSGGDYGYTF. The rearrangement links TRBV3-1 (or the pseudogene TRBV3-2) to TRBJ1-2; D is uncertain. V lost 4 bases to trimming and J lost 5 bases, with 17 bases between them. The CDR3 spans 15 residues. Germline lookup yields CDR1 LGHDT and CDR2 YNNKEL (reference sequence).

The chain combines TRBV6-5 with TRBJ2-7, with D perhaps TRBD1 (5 bases). The CDR3 totals 16 residues. CDR1 is MNHEY and CDR2 is SVGAGI in the germline V gene. Trimming cost V 0 bases and J 0 bases, with 12 bases left between them. CDR3 loop: CASSYSHLGDSYEQYF. CDR3 DNA sequence: TGTGCCAGCAGTTACTCGCATCTAGGGGACTCCTACGAGCAGTACTTC.

V usage is TRBV14 and J usage is TRBJ2-7; the D gene is possibly TRBD2 (6 bases). This CDR3 region has 13 residues. Per germline, CDR1 SGHDN and CDR2 FVKESK. V was clipped by 0 bases and J by 7 bases, with 10 bases between them. The CDR3 spells CASSQDISGEQYF. In DNA form, the CDR3 reads TGTGCCAGCAGCCAAGATATAAGCGGGGAGCAGTACTTC.

The J gene is TRBJ1-3, the V gene TRBV7-2; no clear D. Germline CDR1 and CDR2: SGHTA and FQGNSA. The CDR3 contains 17 residues. V gave up 1 base and J gave up 6 bases, with 19 bases separating them. The CDR3 DNA sequence: TGTGCCAGCAGCTTAGTTTCCGCAGGTATCTCTCAAAACACCATATATTTT. It translates to CASSLVSAGISQNTIYF.

The chain links TRBV18 to TRBJ2-5; D may be TRBD2 (5 bases). V lost 1 base to trimming and J lost 5 bases, with 14 bases between them. Germline CDR1 and CDR2: KGHSH and LQKENI. The CDR3 runs to 15 residues. The CDR3: CASSPLSRRGETQYF. In DNA, the CDR3 is TGTGCCAGCTCACCACTCTCGAGGAGAGGGGAGACCCAGTACTTC.

The rearrangement joins TRBV19 to TRBJ1-2, with TRBD1 as a possible D gene (5 bases). V was pared by 5 bases and J by 4 bases, with 11 bases between. In germline, CDR1 is LNHDA, CDR2 SQIVND (reference sequence). CDR3 length equals 13 residues. The CDR3 region is CASSPDSIYGYTF. The CDR3 region has the DNA TGTGCCAGTAGTCCTGACAGTATCTATGGCTACACCTTC.